The next 16 T cell receptor beta chains were all read from a single sample in a study of blood T cell repertoires in COVID-19. The table came from immunoSEQ multiplex PCR; TCRdb's copy has only in-frame clones and leaves some out. The sample lists some 200,000 clones; about 90% were seen once. The sample was peripheral blood. The receptors come from a woman between 50 and 59 years old with acute or convalescent COVID-19.

The chain employs TRBV3-1 (or the pseudogene TRBV3-2) and TRBJ1-4; TRBD1 agrees at 7 bases. The trim removed 4 bases at V and 4 bases at J, leaving 3 bases unmatched. The CDR3 consists of 14 residues. The germline CDR1 and CDR2 sequences are LGHDT and YNNKEL (reference sequence). The CDR3: CASSPGTVNEKLFF. Written as DNA, the CDR3 is TGTGCCAGCAGCCCCGGGACAGTTAATGAAAAACTGTTTTTT.

J is TRBJ1-5 and V is TRBV3-1 (or the pseudogene TRBV3-2); TRBD1 is a possible D gene (6 bases). The germline V gene has CDR1 LGHDT and CDR2 YNNKEL (reference sequence). V was trimmed by 0 bases and J by 6 bases, leaving 15 bases between them. CDR3 size: 16 residues. In nucleotides, the CDR3 is TGTGCCAGCAGCCAAGACTTAAGGGGGGGTGGTCAGCCCCAGCATTTT. It yields the protein CASSQDLRGGGQPQHF.

The genes are TRBV10-3 and TRBJ2-2, with no clear D. This CDR3 has 14 residues. Trimming removed 4 bases at V and 0 bases at J, with 6 bases between. Germline V gene sequence: CDR1 ENHRY, CDR2 SYGVKD. This CDR3 is CAISGASNTGELFF. Here the CDR3 DNA reads TGTGCCATCAGTGGGGCCTCGAACACCGGGGAGCTGTTTTTT.

The chain combines TRBV19 with TRBJ2-3; 9 nucleotides line up with TRBD1. CDR3 size: 15 residues. Germline V CDR1 and CDR2: LNHDA, SQIVND (reference sequence). With 7 bases clipped from V and 2 bases from J, the junction kept 7 bases outside the gene matches. The CDR3 loop reads CASTMTGGNTDTQYF. In DNA form, the CDR3 reads TGTGCCAGTACTATGACAGGGGGGAACACAGATACGCAGTATTTT.

Concerning this clone itself: Other nucleotide sequences in the sample specify the same CDR3. V gene TRBV19 combines with J gene TRBJ1-1; unclear D gene. Germline CDR1 reads LNHDA; CDR2 reads SQIVND (reference sequence). The CDR3 totals 12 residues. Trimming pared 1 base from V and 5 bases from J, leaving 5 bases between. The CDR3 region is CASSIGETEAFF. The CDR3 nucleotides are TGTGCCAGTAGTATAGGAGAAACTGAAGCTTTCTTT. The full variable domain, with the rest looked up from reference TRBV19 and TRBJ1-1, is DGGITQSPKYLFRKEGQNVTLSCEQNLNHDAMYWYRQDPGQGLRLIYYSQIVNDFQKGDIAEGYSVSREKKESFPLTVTSAQKNPTAFYLCASSIGETEAFFGQGTRLTVV.

The chain recombines TRBV6-5 with TRBJ1-2; no reliable D call. The length of the CDR3 is 13 residues. Looked up from germline, CDR1 is MNHEY and CDR2 is SVGAGI. V was cut by 6 bases and J by 7 bases, with 15 bases left in between. This CDR3 is CASRPEGRRGYTF. The CDR3 coding sequence is TGTGCCAGCAGGCCGGAAGGCAGGCGTGGCTACACCTTC.

The chain links TRBV6-2 or TRBV6-3 to TRBJ2-1, with D perhaps matching TRBD1 (5 bases). The germline V gene encodes CDR1 MNHEY and CDR2 SVGEGT. V was trimmed by 2 bases and J by 3 bases, leaving 5 bases between them. The CDR3 spans 13 residues. In DNA form, the CDR3 reads TGTGCCAGCAGTTACGACAGCTACAATGAGCAGTTCTTC. It yields the protein CASSYDSYNEQFF.

J is TRBJ1-6 and V is TRBV19; D possibly corresponds to TRBD1 (5 bases). Trimming removed 5 bases at V and 9 bases at J, with 14 bases between. The germline gives CDR1 LNHDA, CDR2 SQIVND (reference sequence). This CDR3 region has 14 residues. The CDR3 bases are TGTGCCAGTAGTCAAAGGTCAGGGCCTTCACCCCTCCACTTT. Translating gives CASSQRSGPSPLHF.

The chain uses TRBV6-2 or TRBV6-3 and TRBJ1-3; the match to TRBD1 covers 8 bases. Per the germline V gene, CDR1 is MNHEY and CDR2 is SVGEGT. The V gene end was trimmed by 6 bases and the J gene end by 0 bases; junction bases not matched to a gene: 10. This CDR3 has 17 residues. The chain's CDR3 is CASSKGQGTRSGNTIYF. In nucleotides, the CDR3 is TGTGCCAGCAGCAAAGGACAGGGCACCCGCTCTGGAAACACCATATATTTT.

This clone was found once. The genes are TRBV7-8 and TRBJ2-7, with 7 bases lining up with TRBD2. Trimming took 0 bases from V and 2 from J; bases not matched to a gene: 7. Germline V lookup: CDR1 SGHVS, CDR2 FQNEAQ. The CDR3 length is 16 residues. CDR3 DNA: TGTGCCAGCAGCTTAGCAGGCGGGGGTGGTCCCTACGAGCAGTACTTC. Translation gives CASSLAGGGGPYEQYF.

V is TRBV7-2 and J is TRBJ2-1; D perhaps matches TRBD1 (6 bases). Trimming left V 1 base short and J 4 bases short, with 14 bases between. This CDR3 is 16 amino acids long. Germline CDR1 and CDR2: SGHTA and FQGNSA. CDR3 amino acids: CASSLDPDRLYNEQFF. Here the CDR3 DNA reads TGTGCCAGCAGCTTAGACCCCGACAGGCTATACAATGAGCAGTTCTTC.

This clone was detected once. The rearrangement links TRBV7-6 to TRBJ2-3; D is possibly TRBD1 (5 bases). Germline-derived CDR1 and CDR2 are SGHVS and FNYEAQ. The CDR3 extends over 15 amino acids. V was trimmed by 0 bases and J by 3 bases, leaving 10 bases between them. The CDR3 DNA sequence: TGTGCCAGCAGCTTAGCGGTCAAGGGGACAGATACGCAGTATTTT. It encodes CASSLAVKGTDTQYF.

The gene calls are TRBV7-9 and TRBJ1-5; D call uncertain. The CDR3 extends over 14 amino acids. The germline V and J ends were trimmed by 5 bases and 7 bases, with 15 bases remaining between them. Germline lookup yields CDR1 SEHNR and CDR2 FQNEAQ (reference sequence). The CDR3 sequence is CASSPSGARQPQHF. The CDR3, as DNA: TGTGCCAGCAGCCCGAGCGGAGCGCGACAGCCCCAGCATTTT.

The chain is built from TRBV7-2 and TRBJ1-1; 12 bases map to TRBD1. The germline gives CDR1 SGHTA, CDR2 FQGNSA. The CDR3 is 15 residues long. With V trimmed by 4 bases and J by 8 bases, 8 bases remained unmatched. CDR3 bases: TGTGCCAGCAGCTGGCAGGGGACAGGGGGCGAGGAAGCTTTCTTT. Its translation: CASSWQGTGGEEAFF.

This sequence joins TRBV10-3 and TRBJ1-5, with a possible D match to TRBD1 (6 bases). The CDR3 loop spans 17 amino acids. Germline lookup yields CDR1 ENHRY and CDR2 SYGVKD. Trimming removed 3 bases at V and 6 bases at J, with 21 bases between. The CDR3 DNA follows: TGTGCCATCAGTGATGGCGGGGGCAGGGCGGTTGGTCAGCCCCAGCATTTT. This translates into CAISDGGGRAVGQPQHF.

The chain combines TRBV7-3 with TRBJ2-1, with D perhaps TRBD2 (5 bases). This CDR3 comprises 15 residues. V was pared by 2 bases and J by 8 bases, with 16 bases between. CDR1 and CDR2 (germline): SGHTA, FQGTGA. The CDR3 region is CASSLGPPDYDEQFF. CDR3 nucleotides: TGTGCCAGCAGCTTAGGGCCGCCAGACTATGATGAGCAGTTCTTC.